Below, 28 T cell receptor beta chains from the same sample are listed, as sequenced in a study of control samples from healthy donors and cancer patients. Here immunoSEQ multiplex PCR was the method, and the copy in TCRdb shows in-frame clones only, minus some. The sample yields 390,000 or so clones, 90% seen once. Material for sequencing was PBMCs. These receptors all stem from a man aged 40-55 years with head and neck cancer.

Remarks on this clone: The sample carries other DNA sequences with the same CDR3. In nucleotides, the CDR3 is TGCGCCAGCAGCCAAGAAACAGGGGGCTACGAGCAGTACTTC. Translation gives CASSQETGGYEQYF. The V gene is TRBV4-3, the J gene TRBJ2-7; 8 nucleotides line up with TRBD1. V dropped 0 bases and J dropped 3; count of bases not matched to a gene: 1. Per germline, CDR1 LGHNA and CDR2 YSLEER. The CDR3 length is 14 residues.

This sequence joins TRBV6-5 and TRBJ1-6, with D uncertain. The length of the CDR3 is 14 residues. Germline V gene data show CDR1 as MNHEY and CDR2 as SVGAGI. The V end lost 7 bases, the J end lost 11 bases, and 18 bases lay between the germline ends. CDR3 loop: CASTRASREAPLHF. In nucleotides, the CDR3 is TGTGCCAGCACCCGCGCCTCGCGGGAAGCACCCCTCCACTTT.

This chain joins TRBV9 and TRBJ2-5, with 7 nucleotides matching TRBD1. Germline lookup yields CDR1 SGDLS and CDR2 YYNGEE. This CDR3 spans 14 amino acids. V shed 2 bases, J shed 3 bases, and the junction held 4 bases outside the gene matches. The CDR3: CASSVTGTKETQYF. The CDR3 DNA follows: TGTGCCAGCAGCGTGACAGGGACCAAAGAGACCCAGTACTTC.

The chain joins TRBV7-9 to TRBJ2-3; tentative D call: TRBD2 (6 bases). This CDR3 contains 14 residues. Germline loops: CDR1 SEHNR, CDR2 FQNEAQ (reference sequence). The ends were cut back, 7 bases at V and 1 base at J, with 12 bases in the middle. Here the CDR3 reads CASTKEGGTDTQYF. The CDR3 coding sequence is TGTGCCAGCACCAAGGAGGGTGGCACAGATACGCAGTATTTT.

The V gene is TRBV28, the J gene TRBJ2-7; 7 bases match TRBD2. This CDR3 is 14 amino acids long. CDR1 and CDR2 (germline): MDHEN, SYDVKM. V was pared by 5 bases and J by 0 bases, with 4 bases of the junction left unmatched. CDR3 nucleotide sequence: TGTGCCAGCAGTGTGGGGGGGGGCTCCTACGAGCAGTACTTC. Translated, it gives CASSVGGGSYEQYF.

The J gene is TRBJ2-4, the V gene TRBV28, with 8 bases matching TRBD1. Germline V gene lookup returns CDR1 MDHEN and CDR2 SYDVKM. This CDR3 contains 15 residues. The ends lost 3 bases at V and 7 bases at J; junction bases unmatched: 8. The CDR3 protein is CASSFHSGGRNIQYF. CDR3 sequence (DNA): TGTGCCAGCAGTTTCCACTCAGGGGGCCGGAACATTCAGTACTTC.

The J gene is TRBJ1-2, the V gene TRBV19, with a possible D match to TRBD1 (6 bases). Trimming removed 5 bases from V and 4 bases from J, with 14 bases in between. The CDR3 contains 14 residues. Germline V gene lookup returns CDR1 LNHDA and CDR2 SQIVND (reference sequence). The CDR3 bases are TGTGCCAGTAGTGCTGACAGGATAAGCTATGGCTACACCTTC. Amino acids: CASSADRISYGYTF.

In this sample, this clone turned up once. The V and J genes are TRBV20-1 and TRBJ1-1; the D gene is possibly TRBD1 (5 bases). The CDR3 extends over 11 amino acids. V was shortened by 6 bases and J by 8 bases, with 13 bases between the two germline ends. Looked up from germline, CDR1 is DFQATT and CDR2 is SNEGSKA (reference sequence). The DNA for the CDR3 is TGCAGTGCGCATCCGGGACCCGAAGCTTTCTTT. This sequence encodes CSAHPGPEAFF.

The chain joins TRBV6-6 to TRBJ1-4; D unclear. The CDR3 has 16 amino acids. Trimming stripped 2 bases from V and 6 bases from J, with 16 bases between. Germline CDR1 reads MNHNY; CDR2 reads SVGAGI (reference sequence). In DNA, the CDR3 is TGTGCCAGCAGTTACGGACTGAATGCGGGGTATGAAAAACTGTTTTTT. It yields the protein CASSYGLNAGYEKLFF.

The chain's CDR3 is CASSEGGSQNEKLFF. CDR3 nucleotides: TGTGCCAGCAGTGAAGGGGGGAGCCAAAATGAAAAACTGTTTTTT. The rearrangement uses TRBV2 and TRBJ1-4; D is possibly TRBD1 (5 bases). V was cut by 1 base and J by 5 bases, with 11 bases left in between. Germline CDR1 and CDR2: SNHLY and FYNNEI. There are 15 residues in the CDR3.

This chain links TRBV28 with TRBJ2-7; D might be TRBD2 (6 bases). Germline V gives CDR1 MDHEN, CDR2 SYDVKM. Trimming stripped 5 bases from V and 2 bases from J, with 13 bases between. CDR3 length equals 14 residues. In DNA, the CDR3 is TGTGCCAGCAGTCCCCCCGGAGGGACCTACGAGCAGTACTTC. It encodes CASSPPGGTYEQYF.

This clone was counted between two and nine times. This chain connects TRBV19 to TRBJ1-6; 7 positions agree with TRBD1. This CDR3 comprises 17 residues. V shed 3 bases, J shed 7 bases, and the junction held 12 bases outside the gene matches. Germline loops: CDR1 LNHDA, CDR2 SQIVND (reference sequence). CDR3 bases: TGTGCCAGTAGTATGCGAGACAGGGTTCTGTGGAATTCACCCCTCCACTTT. Its protein product is CASSMRDRVLWNSPLHF. The full variable domain, with the rest looked up from reference TRBV19 and TRBJ1-6, is DGGITQSPKYLFRKEGQNVTLSCEQNLNHDAMYWYRQDPGQGLRLIYYSQIVNDFQKGDIAEGYSVSREKKESFPLTVTSAQKNPTAFYLCASSMRDRVLWNSPLHFGNGTRLTVT.

This chain connects TRBV14 to TRBJ2-7; D may be TRBD1 (6 bases). Germline V gene sequence: CDR1 SGHDN, CDR2 FVKESK. Trimming left V 1 base short and J 5 bases short, with 12 bases between. The CDR3 is 14 amino acids. The DNA for the CDR3 is TGTGCCAGCAGCCAAGGACAGGTAGTCCACGAGCAGTACTTC. It translates to CASSQGQVVHEQYF.

This chain joins TRBV30 and TRBJ1-1; D call uncertain. The CDR3 is 13 amino acids. The V gene lost 4 bases and the J gene lost 4 bases, with 13 bases spanning the gap. Germline assignment: CDR1 GTSNPN and CDR2 SVGIG (reference sequence). The CDR3 DNA reads as TGTGCCTGGATTGTCAGCACGGCCACTGAAGCTTTCTTT. Protein product: CAWIVSTATEAFF.

The sample holds one count of this clone. The chain couples TRBV19 to TRBJ2-3; possible D gene TRBD1, 6 bases. Between the trimmed V and J ends, which lost 3 bases and 10 bases, there was a span of 8 bases. Germline CDR1 is LNHDA and CDR2 is SQIVND (reference sequence). This CDR3 is built from 11 residues. The chain's CDR3 is CASSMGAAQYF. The CDR3, as DNA: TGTGCCAGTAGTATGGGGGCAGCGCAGTATTTT.

The rearrangement uses TRBV5-1 and TRBJ2-7; 9 nucleotides match TRBD2. The CDR3 is made up of 15 amino acids. Trimming took 3 bases from V and 5 from J; bases not matched to a gene: 9. Germline assignment: CDR1 SGHRS and CDR2 YFSETQ. The DNA of the CDR3 is TGCGCCAGCAGCTCAAGTAGCGGGAGTAGCAACGAGCAGTACTTC. It encodes CASSSSSGSSNEQYF. Variable domain in full (rest from reference TRBV5-1 and TRBJ2-7): KAGVTQTPRYLIKTRGQQVTLSCSPISGHRSVSWYQQTPGQGLQFLFEYFSETQRNKGNFPGRFSGRQFSNSRSEMNVSTLELGDSALYLCASSSSSGSSNEQYFGPGTRLTVT.

V usage is TRBV4-1 and J usage is TRBJ2-1; 10 bases map to TRBD1. Germline CDR1 and CDR2: MGHRA and YSYEKL. The J segment lost 7 bases and the V segment lost 0 bases, leaving 12 bases of the junction unmatched. The CDR3 runs 18 residues. CDR3 sequence: CASSQDLGDRGFRNEQFF. The CDR3 DNA reads TGCGCCAGCAGCCAAGATCTAGGGGACAGGGGTTTCCGTAATGAGCAGTTCTTC.

The V call is TRBV2, the J call TRBJ2-5; TRBD1 agrees at 8 bases. J gave up 5 bases and V 8 bases, and 7 bases lay outside the gene matches. The CDR3 has 13 amino acids. Per the germline V gene, CDR1 is SNHLY and CDR2 is FYNNEI. CDR3 DNA sequence: TGTGCCAGCGGACAGGGAATGGGGGAGACCCAGTACTTC. It yields the protein CASGQGMGETQYF.

The rearrangement links TRBV11-1 to TRBJ1-6, with 7 nucleotides matching TRBD1. With V trimmed by 5 bases and J by 9 bases, 10 bases remained unmatched. There are 15 residues in the CDR3. CDR1 is SGHAT and CDR2 is FQDESV in the germline V gene (reference sequence). The CDR3 nucleotides read TGTGCCAGCAGCCCAAGATGGACAGGTACTTCACCCCTCCACTTT. This codes for CASSPRWTGTSPLHF.

The chain combines TRBV6-5 with TRBJ1-6; D is undetermined. Germline V gene data show CDR1 as MNHEY and CDR2 as SVGAGI. Trimming pared 0 bases from V and 7 bases from J, leaving 10 bases between. This CDR3 comprises 15 residues. CDR3 coding DNA: TGTGCCAGCAGTTACTCGCCGGGTGGGAATTCACCCCTCCACTTT. Its protein product is CASSYSPGGNSPLHF.

CDR3 sequence: CATSRDFGRTREQYF. For the CDR3, the DNA is TGTGCCACCAGCAGAGATTTCGGTAGGACGCGGGAGCAGTACTTC. J is TRBJ2-7 and V is TRBV15; no clear D. This CDR3 contains 15 residues. V was trimmed by 0 bases and J by 7 bases, leaving 16 bases between them. CDR1 and CDR2 (germline): LNHNV, YYDKDF (reference sequence).

This chain uses TRBV5-6 with TRBJ2-7, with D possibly matching TRBD1 (5 bases). The CDR3 runs to 12 residues. Deletions cut 4 bases from V and 6 bases from J, with 11 bases between. Germline lookup yields CDR1 SGHDT and CDR2 YYEEEE. The CDR3 sequence is CASSRLRGEQYF. The CDR3 DNA reads as TGTGCCAGCAGCCGGCTTAGGGGCGAGCAGTACTTC.

The rearrangement joins TRBV2 to TRBJ1-1, with D tentatively TRBD1 (5 bases). The CDR3 spans 13 residues. Trimming removed 3 bases at V and 6 bases at J, with 11 bases between. CDR1 is SNHLY, CDR2 FYNNEI, per germline. The CDR3 nucleotides are TGTGCCAGCAGTGAGGCGACAGCATCTGAAGCTTTCTTT. Translation: CASSEATASEAFF.

This clone turned up a few times. J is TRBJ2-7 and V is TRBV4-1, with D perhaps matching TRBD2 (5 bases). Germline V lookup: CDR1 MGHRA, CDR2 YSYEKL. The V end was cut by 0 bases, the J end by 2 bases, with 17 bases between. The length of the CDR3 is 17 residues. In nucleotides, the CDR3 is TGCGCCAGCAGCCAAGATCTTGAGAAAGGGAGTCCCTACGAGCAGTACTTC. Translation: CASSQDLEKGSPYEQYF.

The chain has TRBV27 and TRBJ1-3; no clear D gene. Germline V gene sequence: CDR1 MNHEY, CDR2 SMNVEV (reference sequence). V shed 2 bases and J shed 2 bases, with 4 bases lying between them. The CDR3 runs 13 residues. The CDR3 protein is CASSLKPGNTIYF. The CDR3, as DNA: TGTGCCAGCAGTTTAAAACCTGGAAACACCATATATTTT.

This rearrangement joins TRBV7-9 to TRBJ1-6; the D gene is possibly TRBD1 (6 bases). CDR1 SEHNR and CDR2 FQNEAQ come from the germline V gene (reference sequence). CDR3 length: 13 residues. Trimming left V 2 bases short and J 11 bases short, with 10 bases between. In DNA, the CDR3 is TGTGCCAGCAGCTTACAACAGGGTACACCCCTCCACTTT. Amino acids: CASSLQQGTPLHF.

V usage is TRBV3-1 (or the pseudogene TRBV3-2) and J usage is TRBJ2-5, with a possible D match to TRBD1 (6 bases). V was clipped by 1 base and J by 1 base, with 16 bases between them. The germline V gene encodes CDR1 LGHDT and CDR2 YNNKEL (reference sequence). There are 17 residues in the CDR3. The CDR3 bases are TGTGCCAGCAGCCAAGGGGGTACAGGGACCTCCCAAGAGACCCAGTACTTC. Its translation is CASSQGGTGTSQETQYF.

The CDR3 protein is CASRLRGDEQYF. CDR3 nucleotide sequence: TGTGCCAGCAGGCTTAGGGGGGACGAGCAGTACTTC. The chain uses TRBV28 and TRBJ2-7; TRBD1 or TRBD2 may be the D gene (6 bases each). The V gene lost 6 bases and the J gene lost 5 bases, with 11 bases spanning the gap. Germline V gives CDR1 MDHEN, CDR2 SYDVKM. CDR3 length: 12 residues.